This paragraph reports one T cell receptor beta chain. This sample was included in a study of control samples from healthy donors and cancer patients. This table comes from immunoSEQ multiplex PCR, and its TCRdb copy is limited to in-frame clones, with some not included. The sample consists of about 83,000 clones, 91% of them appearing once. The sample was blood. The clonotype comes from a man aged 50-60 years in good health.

The CDR3 region has the DNA TGTGCCAGCAGCCAATATCCGGGGCCCGGGGAGCTGTTTTTT. Translating gives CASSQYPGPGELFF. This chain uses TRBV3-1 (or the pseudogene TRBV3-2) with TRBJ2-2, with D perhaps given as TRBD1 or TRBD2 (5 bases each). Germline-derived CDR1 and CDR2 are LGHDT and YNNKEL (reference sequence). V was trimmed by 2 bases and J by 6 bases, leaving 10 bases between them. The CDR3 is 14 residues long.